This T cell receptor beta chain was profiled in a study of beta chain features in type 1 diabetes. Study-wide points: When Type 1 diabetes patients were examined, their TCRB CDR3s proved moderately but significantly shorter in all four CD4+ subsets.

Trimming removed 7 bases from V and 4 bases from J; junction bases left unmatched: 5. Germline loops: CDR1 MNHEY, CDR2 SMNVEV (reference sequence). CDR3 size: 14 residues. Expressed TCRB transcripts were sequenced because the isolated RNA had all been reverse transcribed beforehand. Data came from immunoSEQ multiplex PCR; TCRdb stores just in-frame clones and leaves some out. The table lists 300,000 to 350,000 clones, over 7% of them singletons. As regards this clone: No antigen is known for it.

The sequenced sample consisted of central memory CD4+ T cells from blood. The genes are TRBV27 and TRBJ1-2, with 11 bases matching TRBD1. The origin of this receptor is a man younger than 40 with type 1 diabetes. Written as DNA, the CDR3 is TGTGCCAGCACCCGGACAGGGGGCGCCTATGGCTACACCTTC. As protein: CASTRTGGAYGYTF.